The T cell receptor beta chain described here comes from a study of post-analysis software for immune sequencing data. Findings and caveats of the study: With TRBV5-6, TRBV5-1 and TRBV20-1 included, five TRBV segments were more frequent in patients than in controls.

The CDR3 is 16 residues long. Germline V gene sequence: CDR1 SGHAT, CDR2 FQNNGV. The junction had 9 bases not matched to a gene; V was cut back by 5 bases and J by 1 base. TCR beta libraries were prepared from cDNA with unique molecular identifiers. From the PCR reads, TCRdb called clonotypes with MiXCR, one entry per CDR3 protein. The table has 450,000 to 650,000 distinct CDR3 sequences, 44% seen once. This clonotype was seen only a few times. Its target is not known. The chain recombines TRBV11-2 with TRBJ1-1; the match to TRBD1 covers 8 bases. The material sequenced was blood. This TCR was recovered from a girl aged 5 to 17 with multiple sclerosis. CDR3: CASSPGQGLRNTEAFF. The CDR3 DNA sequence: TGTGCCAGCAGCCCCGGACAGGGTCTCAGGAACACTGAAGCTTTCTTT.